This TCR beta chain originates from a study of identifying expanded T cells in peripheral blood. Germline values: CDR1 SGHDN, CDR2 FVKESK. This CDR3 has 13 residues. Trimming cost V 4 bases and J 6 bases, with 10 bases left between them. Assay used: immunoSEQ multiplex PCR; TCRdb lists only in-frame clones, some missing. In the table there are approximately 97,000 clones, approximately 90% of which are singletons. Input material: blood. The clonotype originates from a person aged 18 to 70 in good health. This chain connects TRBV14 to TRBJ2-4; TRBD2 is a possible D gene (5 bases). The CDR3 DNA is TGTGCCAGCAGCCGGACTCCGGCAAACATTCAGTACTTC. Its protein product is CASSRTPANIQYF.